This T cell receptor beta chain was recovered during a study of blood T cell repertoires in COVID-19. At the level of the study: Whether acute or convalescent, the COVID-19 samples came from the United States, Italy and Spain.

The table came from immunoSEQ multiplex PCR; TCRdb's copy has only in-frame clones and leaves some out. There are about 92,000 clones in the sample; around 72% occur only once, and 20% to 25% lies in the top ten. Concerning this clone: Additional DNA sequences in this sample encode the identical CDR3.

CDR3 length: 13 amino acids. Germline-derived CDR1 and CDR2 are MNHEY and SMNVEV (reference sequence). The V gene lost 2 bases and the J gene lost 1 base, with 6 bases spanning the gap. This sequence joins TRBV27 and TRBJ2-7; possible D gene TRBD1, 6 bases. The TCR sequence derives from a woman aged 60 to 75 in a cohort sampled during active or convalescent COVID-19. Sequencing was done on a sample of peripheral blood. CDR3 nucleotides: TGTGCCAGCAGTTTAGGACAGTCCTACGAGCAGTACTTC. Protein sequence: CASSLGQSYEQYF.